This TCR beta chain was captured in a study of blood T cell repertoires in COVID-19. Per the original methods: Estimation of nucleated cell counts was performed using reference gene primer amplification. Profiling relied on immunoSEQ multiplex PCR, and the TCRdb table lists in-frame clones only, not all of them. For V, J and clone size, that table is used; D and trimming come from the DNA. The sample includes 210,000 or so clones, nearly 85% seen only once; the top ten take 0.95% to 1.5%. The length of the CDR3 is 14 residues. J was trimmed by 4 bases and V by 2 bases; bases with no gene match: 4. CDR1 is SNHLY and CDR2 is FYNNEI in the germline V gene. Seattle cases were enrolled at active infection and followed longitudinally.

The sample was peripheral blood. This receptor was identified in a woman in her 30s with COVID-19, enrolled during active disease. The chain carries TRBV2 and TRBJ2-5, with TRBD2 matching over 7 bases. The CDR3 DNA follows: TGTGCCAGCAGTGAATCGGCTAGCGGAGAGACCCAGTACTTC. The encoded protein is CASSESASGETQYF.